Given below is one T cell receptor (beta chain) in context. These data belong to a study of blood T cell repertoires in COVID-19. Background on the study: Spain, Italy and the United States supplied samples that represented acute and convalescent COVID-19.

The J segment lost 5 bases and the V segment lost 3 bases, leaving 9 bases of the junction unmatched. The CDR3 is made up of 14 amino acids. Germline V CDR1 and CDR2: GTSNPN, SVGIG (reference sequence). In the source study's methods: The authors estimated nucleated cell counts from reference gene primer amplification. Assay used: immunoSEQ multiplex PCR; TCRdb lists only in-frame clones, some missing. From that table come the V and J calls and clone size; the DNA was used to work out D and trimming. The top ten clones hold about 10% of a sample with some 370,000 clones, about 89% of them seen once. The sequence was obtained from a woman aged 25 to 39 with COVID-19, enrolled during active disease. The V gene is TRBV30, the J gene TRBJ2-7; 8 bases map to TRBD2. The sample consisted of peripheral blood. CDR3 residues: CAWSHQRELNEQYF. The CDR3 region has the DNA TGTGCCTGGAGCCACCAGCGGGAGTTGAACGAGCAGTACTTC.